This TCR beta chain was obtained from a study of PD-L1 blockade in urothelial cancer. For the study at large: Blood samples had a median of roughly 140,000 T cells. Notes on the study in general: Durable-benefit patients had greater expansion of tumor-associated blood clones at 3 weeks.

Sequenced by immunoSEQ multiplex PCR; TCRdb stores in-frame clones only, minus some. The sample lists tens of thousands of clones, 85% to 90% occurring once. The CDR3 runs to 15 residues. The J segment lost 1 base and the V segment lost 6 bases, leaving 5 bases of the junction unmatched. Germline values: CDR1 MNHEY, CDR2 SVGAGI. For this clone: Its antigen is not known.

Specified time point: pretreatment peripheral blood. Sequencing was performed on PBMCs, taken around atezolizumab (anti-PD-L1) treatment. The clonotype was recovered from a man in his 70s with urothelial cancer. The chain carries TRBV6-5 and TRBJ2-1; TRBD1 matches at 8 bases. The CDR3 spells CASRLQGVSYNEQFF. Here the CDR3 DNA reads TGTGCCAGCAGACTACAGGGGGTTTCCTACAATGAGCAGTTCTTC.